One and the same sample provided the 23 T cell receptor beta chains below, sequenced in a study of technical replicates of blood from four donors. Here immunoSEQ multiplex PCR was the method, and the copy in TCRdb shows in-frame clones only, minus some. The repertoire consists of roughly 70,000 clones, with roughly nine tenths occurring once and the leading ten covering roughly 5%. Sequencing was carried out using PBMCs. These receptors were taken from a human donor in good health. Some clones in this sample may be carry-over from other donors' samples.

This clone was counted a single time. V gene TRBV29-1 combines with J gene TRBJ2-1; D remains ambiguous. Germline V gene lookup returns CDR1 SQVTM and CDR2 ANQGSEA. V lost 8 bases and J lost 5, with 10 bases in between. The CDR3 is 11 amino acids. Here the CDR3 reads CSTRRDNEQFF. The CDR3 nucleotides are TGCAGCACTCGACGGGACAATGAGCAGTTCTTC.

The V and J genes are TRBV5-6 and TRBJ1-2; TRBD1 agrees at 7 bases. CDR1 SGHDT and CDR2 YYEEEE come from the germline V gene. This CDR3 region has 15 residues. J was trimmed by 6 bases and V by 4 bases; bases with no gene match: 12. The DNA for the CDR3 is TGTGCCAGCAGCGGAATCACGACAGGGTCGAATGGCTACACCTTC. It specifies CASSGITTGSNGYTF.

The chain couples TRBV5-1 to TRBJ2-5; 7 positions agree with TRBD2. The CDR3 contains 16 residues. V shed 6 bases, J shed 5 bases, and the junction held 16 bases outside the gene matches. Germline V gene sequence: CDR1 SGHRS, CDR2 YFSETQ. The CDR3 sequence: CASTQGGTKTVETQYF. In nucleotides, the CDR3 is TGCGCCAGCACTCAAGGAGGGACTAAGACCGTGGAGACCCAGTACTTC.

The chain joins TRBV10-3 to TRBJ2-7; possibly TRBD1 for D (5 bases). V was clipped by 2 bases and J by 3 bases, with 11 bases between them. The CDR3 covers 14 residues. CDR1 is ENHRY and CDR2 is SYGVKD in the germline V gene. As DNA, the CDR3 is TGTGCCATCAGTGAGGACAGAAGAAGCTACGAGCAGTACTTC. Amino acids: CAISEDRRSYEQYF.

The chain recombines TRBV6-6 with TRBJ1-2; D is uncertain. The V and J ends lost 2 bases and 5 bases respectively, with 12 bases between them. The CDR3 totals 14 residues. Looked up from germline, CDR1 is MNHNY and CDR2 is SVGAGI (reference sequence). This chain's CDR3 is CASSYDTKGYGYTF. The DNA of the CDR3 is TGTGCCAGCAGTTACGACACAAAAGGATATGGCTACACCTTC.

This chain joins TRBV6-6 and TRBJ2-5; a weak D match, TRBD2 (5 bases). The CDR3 extends over 14 amino acids. Germline V gives CDR1 MNHNY, CDR2 SVGAGI (reference sequence). V was cut by 0 bases and J by 5 bases, with 10 bases left in between. The CDR3 spells CASSYSASSETQYF. In nucleotides, the CDR3 is TGTGCCAGCAGTTACTCAGCTAGCTCGGAGACCCAGTACTTC.

This clone was recorded only once. This chain uses TRBV5-1 with TRBJ2-7; the match to TRBD1 covers 7 bases. The junction had 4 bases not matched to a gene; V was cut back by 2 bases and J by 2 bases. The CDR3 consists of 14 residues. Germline CDR1 is SGHRS and CDR2 is YFSETQ. Here the CDR3 DNA reads TGCGCCAGCAGCTTAACGACAGGGCCCTACGAGCAGTACTTC. Amino acid sequence: CASSLTTGPYEQYF.

The chain recombines TRBV6-5 with TRBJ2-3, with TRBD2 identical over 9 bases. The germline CDR1 and CDR2 sequences are MNHEY and SVGAGI. V lost 2 bases to trimming and J lost 1 base; unmatched junction nucleotides: 1. This CDR3 is 15 amino acids long. The CDR3 here is CASSYRTSGTDTQYF. In nucleotides, the CDR3 is TGTGCCAGCAGTTACAGGACTAGCGGCACAGATACGCAGTATTTT.

The rearrangement links TRBV7-3 to TRBJ2-5; 10 bases line up with TRBD2. The germline V gene encodes CDR1 SGHTA and CDR2 FQGTGA. Trimming took 8 bases from V and 5 from J; bases not matched to a gene: 5. The CDR3 is 13 residues long. The CDR3 spells CASASGGAETQYF. The CDR3 DNA sequence: TGTGCCAGCGCAAGCGGGGGGGCTGAGACCCAGTACTTC.

The gene calls are TRBV5-1 and TRBJ2-3, with 7 bases lining up with TRBD2. V dropped 2 bases and J dropped 4; count of bases not matched to a gene: 4. Germline-derived CDR1 and CDR2 are SGHRS and YFSETQ. The CDR3 covers 14 residues. DNA for the CDR3: TGCGCCAGCAGCTTAGCGGGATTAGCAGATACGCAGTATTTT. Translation: CASSLAGLADTQYF.

V is TRBV4-1 and J is TRBJ2-7; D may be TRBD2 (6 bases). Germline V gene sequence: CDR1 MGHRA, CDR2 YSYEKL. V lost 0 bases, J lost 3 bases, and 12 bases lay in between. This CDR3 spans 15 amino acids. This CDR3 is CASSQEEGSSYEQYF. CDR3 DNA: TGCGCCAGCAGCCAAGAGGAGGGTAGCAGCTACGAGCAGTACTTC.

The genes are TRBV5-1 and TRBJ2-3; unclear D gene. This CDR3 comprises 16 residues. The V and J ends lost 0 bases and 4 bases respectively, with 15 bases between them. Germline values: CDR1 SGHRS, CDR2 YFSETQ. The CDR3 is CASSLGQIGFSDTQYF. CDR3 DNA: TGCGCCAGCAGCTTGGGACAAATAGGTTTCTCAGATACGCAGTATTTT.

This clone was seen just once. The chain joins TRBV7-8 to TRBJ2-5, with a tentative D call TRBD2 (6 bases). CDR1 and CDR2 (germline): SGHVS, FQNEAQ. This CDR3 region has 15 residues. Trimming took off 5 bases at V and 5 bases at J, with 18 bases between the two ends. The CDR3 is CASSNGFSGGETQYF. CDR3 in DNA: TGTGCCAGCAGCAATGGGTTTAGCGGAGGGGAGACCCAGTACTTC. The full variable domain, in which reference TRBV7-8 and TRBJ2-5 provide the parts outside the CDR3, is GAGVSQSPRYKVAKRGQDVALRCDPISGHVSLFWYQQALGQGPEFLTYFQNEAQLDKSGLPSDRFFAERPEGSVSTLKIQRTQQEDSAVYLCASSNGFSGGETQYFGPGTRLLVL.

This sequence joins TRBV6-6 and TRBJ2-2, with 7 bases fitting TRBD2. CDR1 and CDR2 from the germline V gene are MNHNY and SVGAGI (reference sequence). This CDR3 comprises 16 residues. J lost 0 bases, V lost 2 bases, and 3 bases had no gene match. CDR3 sequence reads: CASSYGGGTNTGELFF. As DNA, the CDR3 is TGTGCCAGCAGTTACGGGGGGGGAACGAACACCGGGGAGCTGTTTTTT.

The J gene is TRBJ1-6, the V gene TRBV5-6, with 7 bases that match TRBD1. Trimming cost V 0 bases and J 7 bases; bases outside gene matches: 7. The length of the CDR3 is 16 residues. CDR1 SGHDT and CDR2 YYEEEE come from the germline V gene. The CDR3 here is CASSLGAGGRNSPLHF. The CDR3 coding sequence is TGTGCCAGCAGCTTGGGGGCAGGGGGAAGGAATTCACCCCTCCACTTT.

There are a few counts of this clone. V usage is TRBV6-5 and J usage is TRBJ1-2, with a weak D call TRBD1 (5 bases). The CDR3 is 13 amino acids. V gave up 6 bases and J gave up 7 bases, with 15 bases separating them. Germline loops: CDR1 MNHEY, CDR2 SVGAGI. CDR3: CASSRQGGVGYTF. The CDR3 nucleotides are TGTGCCAGCAGCAGGCAGGGTGGGGTTGGCTACACCTTC.

This clone was counted a few times. The chain links TRBV30 to TRBJ1-1, with D tentatively TRBD1 (5 bases). Trimming stripped 8 bases from V and 4 bases from J, with 8 bases between. This CDR3 has 10 residues. Germline V gene sequence: CDR1 GTSNPN, CDR2 SVGIG (reference sequence). The CDR3 coding sequence is TGTGCCGGCAGGGTCACTGAAGCTTTCTTT. Protein sequence: CAGRVTEAFF.

The chain employs TRBV7-3 and TRBJ2-1; perhaps TRBD2 as D (6 bases). CDR3 size: 15 residues. V lost 3 bases and J 7 bases, leaving 16 bases between the germline ends. Germline V gives CDR1 SGHTA, CDR2 FQGTGA. Here the CDR3 DNA reads TGTGCCAGCAGCTTGGAGCGGGCAAAGAGGAATGAGCAGTTCTTC. Translated, it gives CASSLERAKRNEQFF.

J is TRBJ2-7 and V is TRBV10-1, with D possibly being TRBD2 (6 bases). This CDR3 contains 14 residues. Looked up from germline, CDR1 is WNHNN and CDR2 is SYGVQD (reference sequence). V shed 2 bases and J shed 4 bases, with 12 bases lying between them. The CDR3: CASSENPRGYEQYF. For the CDR3, the DNA is TGCGCCAGCAGTGAGAACCCGCGGGGTTACGAGCAGTACTTC.

V usage is TRBV10-3 and J usage is TRBJ1-6; the D is unclear. The ends were cut back, 9 bases at V and 9 bases at J, with 18 bases in the middle. Germline V gene data show CDR1 as ENHRY and CDR2 as SYGVKD. The CDR3 runs to 14 residues. CDR3 nucleotide sequence: TGTGCCATTAACCGGGAAGGCGTGGGTTCACCCCTCCACTTT. Residues: CAINREGVGSPLHF.

CDR3 DNA sequence: TGTGCCAGCCGAGCTGGAAACACCATATATTTT. This translates into CASRAGNTIYF. The chain is built from TRBV19 and TRBJ1-3, with D unresolved. This CDR3 has 11 residues. Germline V gene data show CDR1 as LNHDA and CDR2 as SQIVND (reference sequence). The V gene lost 9 bases and the J gene lost 2 bases, with 5 bases spanning the gap.

V gene TRBV30 combines with J gene TRBJ1-4; a weak D match, TRBD1 (6 bases). V lost 4 bases, J lost 0 bases, and 6 bases lay in between. The CDR3 runs 13 residues. Germline V lookup: CDR1 GTSNPN, CDR2 SVGIG (reference sequence). CDR3 in amino acids: CAWNRATNEKLFF. CDR3 nucleotides: TGTGCCTGGAACAGGGCAACTAATGAAAAACTGTTTTTT. The full variable domain, with the rest looked up from reference TRBV30 and TRBJ1-4, is SQTIHQWPATLVQPVGSPLSLECTVEGTSNPNLYWYRQAAGRGLQLLFYSVGIGQISSEVPQNLSASRPQDRQFILSSKKLLLSDSGFYLCAWNRATNEKLFFGSGTQLSVL.

The rearrangement links TRBV19 to TRBJ1-4; maybe TRBD1 (5 bases). CDR3 length: 16 amino acids. In germline, CDR1 is LNHDA, CDR2 SQIVND (reference sequence). Trimming removed 3 bases at V and 4 bases at J, with 15 bases between. CDR3 region: CASSMIVRQINEKLFF. In nucleotides, the CDR3 is TGTGCCAGTAGTATGATAGTCCGACAGATTAATGAAAAACTGTTTTTT.